Following are 2 T cell receptor beta chains from one sample sequenced in a study of technical replicates of blood from a few donors. Data came from immunoSEQ multiplex PCR; TCRdb stores just in-frame clones and leaves some out. The sample has more than 65,000 clones; roughly 95% are singletons. Sequenced sample: T cells isolated from PBMCs. These receptors were collected from a human donor in good health.

This clone was counted a single time. The J gene is TRBJ1-5, the V gene TRBV10-3; weak D call: TRBD1 (6 bases). V was cut by 5 bases and J by 4 bases, with 15 bases left in between. Per the germline V gene, CDR1 is ENHRY and CDR2 is SYGVKD. The CDR3 runs 15 residues. The CDR3 reads CAISLTSGTNQPQHF. CDR3 DNA: TGTGCCATCAGTCTGACTAGCGGGACAAATCAGCCCCAGCATTTT.

The V and J genes are TRBV30 and TRBJ2-7; 7 nucleotides line up with TRBD1. CDR3 length: 12 residues. The V and J ends lost 7 bases and 2 bases, in that order; junction bases with no gene match: 5. CDR1 and CDR2 (germline): GTSNPN, SVGIG (reference sequence). The CDR3 bases are TGTGCCTCCGGGACAGCAACCTACGAGCAGTACTTC. Protein: CASGTATYEQYF.